This TCR beta chain was profiled in a study of metastatic and nonmetastatic thyroid tumors. For the study at large: Repertoire data that came from the blood and tumor or nodule tissue of malignant and benign thyroid patients were compared. Findings and caveats of the study: Across blood and tumor, TCR beta diversity in malignant thyroid tumors was reportedly significantly higher than in benign nodules.

Prior to thyroid surgery, none of the patients had received any treatment. In the original analysis: Built for papillary thyroid cancer, a distant-metastasis classifier drew on CDR3 differences across clinicopathological groups. TCRdb used MiXCR to call clones anew from the PCR reads. TCRdb, rather than the study authors, made the V and J calls. The repertoire holds about 20,000 clones, with around a third as singletons. As to this clone: The antigen remains undetermined.

J was trimmed by 2 bases and V by 2 bases; bases with no gene match: 3. Looked up from germline, CDR1 is DFQATT and CDR2 is SNEGSKA (reference sequence). This CDR3 comprises 15 residues. The sample was blood. The receptor's source is a male donor with papillary thyroid cancer or a benign thyroid nodule (not recorded which). Some clones in this sample may be carry-over from other donors' samples. The rearrangement links TRBV20-1 to TRBJ1-1; TRBD1 matches 12 bases. CDR3 sequence: CSARSGTGGNTEAFF. The CDR3 bases are TGCAGTGCTAGAAGCGGGACAGGGGGCAACACTGAAGCTTTCTTT.